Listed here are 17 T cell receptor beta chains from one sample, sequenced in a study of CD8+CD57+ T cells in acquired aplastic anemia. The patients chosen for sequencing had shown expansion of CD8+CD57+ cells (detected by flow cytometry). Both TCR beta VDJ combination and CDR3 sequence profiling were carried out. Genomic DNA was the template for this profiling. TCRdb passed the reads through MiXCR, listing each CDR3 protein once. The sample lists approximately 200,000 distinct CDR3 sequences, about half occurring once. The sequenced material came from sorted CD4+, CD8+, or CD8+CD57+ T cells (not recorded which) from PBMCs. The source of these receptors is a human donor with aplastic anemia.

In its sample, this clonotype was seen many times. This chain's CDR3 is CASSQDRGYTQYF. The CDR3 nucleotides are TGCGCCAGCAGCCAAGATCGGGGGTATACGCAGTATTTT. The rearrangement uses TRBV4-1 and TRBJ2-3; possibly TRBD2 for D (6 bases). Looked up from germline, CDR1 is MGHRA and CDR2 is YSYEKL. The CDR3 is 13 residues long. Deletions cut 0 bases from V and 7 bases from J, with 8 bases between.

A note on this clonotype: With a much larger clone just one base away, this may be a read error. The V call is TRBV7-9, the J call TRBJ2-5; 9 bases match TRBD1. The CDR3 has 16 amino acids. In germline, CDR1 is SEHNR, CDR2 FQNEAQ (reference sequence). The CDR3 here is CASSPDPGQGLETQYF. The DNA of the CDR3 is TGCGCCAGCAGCCCAGATCCGGGACAGGGTCTCGAGACCCAGTACTTC.

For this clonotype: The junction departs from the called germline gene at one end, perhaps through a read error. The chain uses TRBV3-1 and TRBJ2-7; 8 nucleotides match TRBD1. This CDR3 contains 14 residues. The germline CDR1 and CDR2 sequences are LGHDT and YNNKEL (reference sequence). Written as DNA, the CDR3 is TGTGCCAGCAGCCAGACAGGGGACTCCTACGAGCAGCACTTC. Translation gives CASSQTGDSYEQHF.

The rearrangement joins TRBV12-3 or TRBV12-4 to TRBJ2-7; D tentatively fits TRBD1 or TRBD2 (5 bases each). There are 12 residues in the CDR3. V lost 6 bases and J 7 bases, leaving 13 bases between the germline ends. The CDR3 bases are TGTGCCAGCAGCCGGGGACCCCGAGAGCAGTACTTC. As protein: CASSRGPREQYF.

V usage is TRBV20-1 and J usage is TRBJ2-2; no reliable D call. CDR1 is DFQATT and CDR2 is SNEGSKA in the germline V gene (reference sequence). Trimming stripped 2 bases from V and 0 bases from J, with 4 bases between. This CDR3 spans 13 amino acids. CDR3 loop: CSARSPNTGELFF. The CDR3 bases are TGCAGTGCTAGATCACCGAACACCGGGGAGCTGTTTTTT.

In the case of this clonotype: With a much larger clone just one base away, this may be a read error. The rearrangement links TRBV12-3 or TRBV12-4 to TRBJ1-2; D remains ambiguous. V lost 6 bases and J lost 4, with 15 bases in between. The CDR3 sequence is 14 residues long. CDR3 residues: CASSQLNESYGYTF. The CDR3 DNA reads TGTGCCAGCAGCCAACTAAACGAGAGCTATGGCTACACCTTC.

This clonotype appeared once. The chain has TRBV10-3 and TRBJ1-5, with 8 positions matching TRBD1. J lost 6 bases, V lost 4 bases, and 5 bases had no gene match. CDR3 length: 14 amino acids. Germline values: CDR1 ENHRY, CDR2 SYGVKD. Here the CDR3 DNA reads TGTGCCATCAGTGGGACAGGGCGAAGTCAGCCCCAGCATTTT. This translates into CAISGTGRSQPQHF.

CDR3: CASTGSSYEQYF. The CDR3 region has the DNA TGTGCTTCGACCGGGAGCTCCTACGAGCAGTACTTC. V is TRBV12-3 or TRBV12-4 and J is TRBJ2-7, with D possibly matching TRBD2 (6 bases). This CDR3 contains 12 residues.

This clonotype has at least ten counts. The CDR3 nucleotides read TGTGCCAGTACGCACCGGGAGGATAACTATGGCTACACCTTC. Its translation: CASTHREDNYGYTF. The gene calls are TRBV19 and TRBJ1-2; D call uncertain. The CDR3 is made up of 14 amino acids. Trimming took off 7 bases at V and 1 base at J, with 13 bases between the two ends. CDR1 LNHDA and CDR2 SQIVND come from the germline V gene (reference sequence).

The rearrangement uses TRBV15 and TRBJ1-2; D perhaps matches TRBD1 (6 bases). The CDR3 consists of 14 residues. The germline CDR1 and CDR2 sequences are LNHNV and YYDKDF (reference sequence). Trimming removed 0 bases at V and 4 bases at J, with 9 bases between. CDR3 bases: TGTGCCACCAGCAGAGATAAGGGGGGCTATGGCTACACCTTC. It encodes CATSRDKGGYGYTF.

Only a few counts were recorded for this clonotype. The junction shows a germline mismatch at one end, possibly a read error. CDR3 sequence reads: CASSEANNYEQYF. Here the CDR3 DNA reads TGCGCCAGCAGTGAGGCCAACAACTACGAGCAGTATTTC. The chain recombines TRBV9 with TRBJ2-7; no reliable D call. The germline V gene has CDR1 SGDLS and CDR2 YYNGEE. This CDR3 comprises 13 residues.

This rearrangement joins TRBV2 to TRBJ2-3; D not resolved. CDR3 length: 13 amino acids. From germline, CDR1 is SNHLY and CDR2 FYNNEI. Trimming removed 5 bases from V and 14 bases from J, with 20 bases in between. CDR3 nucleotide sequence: TGTGCCAGCAGTAACGGGCCCCAGAGTATTCGGTATTTT. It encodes CASSNGPQSIRYF.

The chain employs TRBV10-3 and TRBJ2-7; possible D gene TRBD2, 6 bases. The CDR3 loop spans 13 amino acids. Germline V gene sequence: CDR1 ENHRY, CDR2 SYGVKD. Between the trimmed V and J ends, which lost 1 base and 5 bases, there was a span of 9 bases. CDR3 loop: CAISEYRGNEQYF. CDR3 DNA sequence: TGTGCCATCAGTGAGTACCGCGGGAACGAGCAGTACTTC.

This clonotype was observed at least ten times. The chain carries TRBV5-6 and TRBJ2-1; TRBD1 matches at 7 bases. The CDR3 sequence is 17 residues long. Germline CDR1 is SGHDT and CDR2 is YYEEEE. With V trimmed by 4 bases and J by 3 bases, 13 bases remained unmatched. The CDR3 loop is CASSPMAGTALYNEQFF. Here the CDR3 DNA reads TGTGCCAGCAGCCCCATGGCCGGGACAGCCCTCTACAATGAGCAGTTCTTC.

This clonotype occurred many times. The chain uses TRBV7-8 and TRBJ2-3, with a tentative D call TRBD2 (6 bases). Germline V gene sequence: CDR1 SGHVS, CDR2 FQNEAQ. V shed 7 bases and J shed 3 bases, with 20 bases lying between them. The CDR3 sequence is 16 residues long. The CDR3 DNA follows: TGTGCCAGCACCACCTCCCTGGGGCTAGCGACAGATACGCAGTATTTT. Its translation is CASTTSLGLATDTQYF.

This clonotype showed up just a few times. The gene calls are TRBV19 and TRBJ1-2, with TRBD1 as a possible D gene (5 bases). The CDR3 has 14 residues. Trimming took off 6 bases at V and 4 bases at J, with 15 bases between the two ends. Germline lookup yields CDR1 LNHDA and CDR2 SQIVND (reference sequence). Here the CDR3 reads CASRNPGPRYGYTF. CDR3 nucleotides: TGTGCCAGTAGAAACCCGGGGCCCCGCTATGGCTACACCTTC.

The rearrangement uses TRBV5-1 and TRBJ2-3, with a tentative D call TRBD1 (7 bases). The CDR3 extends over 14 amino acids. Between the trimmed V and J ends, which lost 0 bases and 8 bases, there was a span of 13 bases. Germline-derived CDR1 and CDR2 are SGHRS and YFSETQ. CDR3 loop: CASSLGQGGGTQYF. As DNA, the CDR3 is TGCGCCAGCAGCTTGGGACAGGGAGGTGGTACGCAGTATTTT.